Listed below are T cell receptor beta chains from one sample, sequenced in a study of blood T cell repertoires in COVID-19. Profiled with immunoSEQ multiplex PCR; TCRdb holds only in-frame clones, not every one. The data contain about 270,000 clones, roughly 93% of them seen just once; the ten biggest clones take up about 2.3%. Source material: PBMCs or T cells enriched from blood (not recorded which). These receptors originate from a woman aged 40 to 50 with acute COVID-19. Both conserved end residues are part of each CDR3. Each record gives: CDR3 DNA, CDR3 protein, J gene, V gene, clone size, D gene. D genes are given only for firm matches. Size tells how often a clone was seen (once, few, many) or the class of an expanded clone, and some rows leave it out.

DNA: TGTGCCAGCAGCGTTGGCGGGGAGGGAGATACGCAGTATTTT; CDR3: CASSVGGEGDTQYF; J: TRBJ2-3; V: TRBV7-3; size: -; D: TRBD2
DNA: TGTGCCAGCAGCTTAGACGCGGGGCTCGGGGAGCAGTACTTC; CDR3: CASSLDAGLGEQYF; J: TRBJ2-7; V: TRBV7-8; size: -; D: -
DNA: TGTGCCAGCACGACACAGGGGATCGGCACTGAAGCTTTCTTT; CDR3: CASTTQGIGTEAFF; J: TRBJ1-1; V: TRBV3-1/TRBV3-2; size: -; D: TRBD1
DNA: TGTGCCACCAGTGTGGGGGGGGCTGATGGCTACACCTTC; CDR3: CATSVGGADGYTF; J: TRBJ1-2; V: TRBV24-1; size: -; D: -
DNA: TGTGCTAGTGGTTTGGAGCAAACAGGATCCTATGGCTACACCTTC; CDR3: CASGLEQTGSYGYTF; J: TRBJ1-2; V: TRBV12-5; size: -; D: -
DNA: TGTGCCAGCAGCCCCTACGGGGATTTCAACTCCTACAATGAGCAGTTCTTC; CDR3: CASSPYGDFNSYNEQFF; J: TRBJ2-1; V: TRBV7-8; size: -; D: -
DNA: TGTGCCAGCAGTCGGGACAGCTGGGACTATGGCTACACCTTC; CDR3: CASSRDSWDYGYTF; J: TRBJ1-2; V: TRBV2; size: -; D: TRBD1
DNA: TGTGCCAGCTCACCTTTGGACCGACGGGGCACCGGGGAGCTGTTTTTT; CDR3: CASSPLDRRGTGELFF; J: TRBJ2-2; V: TRBV18; size: -; D: -
DNA: TGTGCCAGCAGCCTCCTTAGCGGGAGGTTCGAGACCCAGTACTTC; CDR3: CASSLLSGRFETQYF; J: TRBJ2-5; V: TRBV3-1/TRBV3-2; size: -; D: TRBD2
DNA: TGTGCCAGCAGTTTAGGATTACAGAGGAACACTGAAGCTTTCTTT; CDR3: CASSLGLQRNTEAFF; J: TRBJ1-1; V: TRBV28; size: once; D: -
DNA: TGTGCCAGCAGCTTAGTTAGCGGGAGTTCCGAGCAGTACTTC; CDR3: CASSLVSGSSEQYF; J: TRBJ2-7; V: TRBV11-2; size: -; D: TRBD2
DNA: TGTGCCAGCAGTTACACAGGGAAGAATACGCAGTATTTT; CDR3: CASSYTGKNTQYF; J: TRBJ2-3; V: TRBV5-6; size: -; D: -
DNA: TGTGCCACCAGACAGGGCCTGAACACTGAAGCTTTCTTT; CDR3: CATRQGLNTEAFF; J: TRBJ1-1; V: TRBV24-1; size: -; D: -
DNA: TGTGCCAGCAGCTTGGAGGCCGGAGTTTCCTACAATGAGCAGTTCTTC; CDR3: CASSLEAGVSYNEQFF; J: TRBJ2-1; V: TRBV5-5; size: -; D: -
DNA: TGTGCCAGCAGTTCCGGGACAGGGCTCTTGCGCTACACCTTC; CDR3: CASSSGTGLLRYTF; J: TRBJ1-2; V: TRBV28; size: once; D: TRBD1
DNA: TGTGCCAGCAGCCTAGAAGGACTTAGAGATACGCAGTATTTT; CDR3: CASSLEGLRDTQYF; J: TRBJ2-3; V: TRBV7-8; size: -; D: -
DNA: TGTGCCTGGAGTGGGCTAGTTTCCTACAATGAGCAGTTCTTC; CDR3: CAWSGLVSYNEQFF; J: TRBJ2-1; V: TRBV30; size: -; D: -
DNA: TGTGCCAGCAGCTTACAGGGGGGTAGCAATCAGCCCCAGCATTTT; CDR3: CASSLQGGSNQPQHF; J: TRBJ1-5; V: TRBV7-2; size: -; D: TRBD1
DNA: TGTGCCAGCAGCACTGGACAGGGAACACTCCAAGAGACCCAGTACTTC; CDR3: CASSTGQGTLQETQYF; J: TRBJ2-5; V: TRBV11-2; size: -; D: TRBD1
DNA: TGTGCCAGCAGCTCGACTGAGAGGCGAATGAACACTGAAGCTTTCTTT; CDR3: CASSSTERRMNTEAFF; J: TRBJ1-1; V: TRBV11-3; size: -; D: -
DNA: TGTGCCAGCAGTGGACAGGGGGATATCTATGGCTACACCTTC; CDR3: CASSGQGDIYGYTF; J: TRBJ1-2; V: TRBV2; size: -; D: TRBD1
DNA: TGTGCCAGCAGCTTAATGCCCGGACTGCGCCATACGCAGTATTTT; CDR3: CASSLMPGLRHTQYF; J: TRBJ2-3; V: TRBV7-3; size: -; D: -
DNA: TGTGCCAGCAGTGTTTGGGGGACCCAACGGACAGGGCGAACTGAAGCTTTCTTT; CDR3: CASSVWGTQRTGRTEAFF; J: TRBJ1-1; V: TRBV6-1; size: -; D: TRBD1
DNA: TGTGCCAGCAGCCCAGCCCAGGGGGACAGGGGGCAAGGCTACACCTTC; CDR3: CASSPAQGDRGQGYTF; J: TRBJ1-2; V: TRBV7-9; size: -; D: TRBD1
DNA: TGTGCCAGCAGGGCCGGACAGGTGACCTACGAGCAGTACTTC; CDR3: CASRAGQVTYEQYF; J: TRBJ2-7; V: TRBV6-5; size: -; D: TRBD1
DNA: TGTGCCAGCAGTTACCGGGCAGGGAACTATGGCTACACCTTC; CDR3: CASSYRAGNYGYTF; J: TRBJ1-2; V: TRBV6-5; size: -; D: -
DNA: TGTGCCAGTAGTATAGATGGGGGGATCAGGGGCTACACCTTC; CDR3: CASSIDGGIRGYTF; J: TRBJ1-2; V: TRBV19; size: once; D: -
DNA: TGTGCCATAAGATCCACAAGGAACACTGAAGCTTTCTTT; CDR3: CAIRSTRNTEAFF; J: TRBJ1-1; V: TRBV10-3; size: -; D: -
DNA: TGCAGTGCTAGCCGGGACAGACAGTACTTC; CDR3: CSASRDRQYF; J: TRBJ2-7; V: TRBV20-1; size: -; D: TRBD1
DNA: TGCGCCAGCAGCTCGGAGCTTAGACAGGGGTCCACTGAAGCTTTCTTT; CDR3: CASSSELRQGSTEAFF; J: TRBJ1-1; V: TRBV5-1; size: -; D: TRBD1
DNA: TGTGCCAGCTCCCTGAGGACAGGGGCGGAATCACCCCTCCACTTT; CDR3: CASSLRTGAESPLHF; J: TRBJ1-6; V: TRBV18; size: -; D: TRBD1
DNA: TGTGCCAGTAGGCCGGGACAGGCCAAAAACATTCAGTACTTC; CDR3: CASRPGQAKNIQYF; J: TRBJ2-4; V: TRBV28; size: -; D: TRBD1
DNA: TGCACCAGCAGCCAAGGGGACAGGGGCGGAGAGACCCAGTACTTC; CDR3: CTSSQGDRGGETQYF; J: TRBJ2-5; V: TRBV1; size: -; D: -
DNA: TGTGCCAGCTCCGTCGGACAGCCGAACACTGAAGCTTTCTTT; CDR3: CASSVGQPNTEAFF; J: TRBJ1-1; V: TRBV11-3; size: -; D: -
DNA: TGTGCCAGCAGCCCGGAGCGTAGTGAAGCTTTCTTT; CDR3: CASSPERSEAFF; J: TRBJ1-1; V: TRBV7-9; size: once; D: -
DNA: TGTGCCAGCAGCTTAGGCGAGCGGGCCTACGAGCAGTACTTC; CDR3: CASSLGERAYEQYF; J: TRBJ2-7; V: TRBV7-2; size: -; D: -
DNA: TGTGCCAGTAGTCCCGGGGTCTTTTTGCGGGTGGAAGGTACAGATACGCAGTATTTT; CDR3: CASSPGVFLRVEGTDTQYF; J: TRBJ2-3; V: TRBV19; size: -; D: -
DNA: TGTGCCAGCAGCCAAGGACAGGGCAGACCCCTCCACTTT; CDR3: CASSQGQGRPLHF; J: TRBJ1-6; V: TRBV3-1/TRBV3-2; size: -; D: TRBD1
DNA: TGTGCCAGCAGACGCACAGGGTTAATCACTGAAGCTTTCTTT; CDR3: CASRRTGLITEAFF; J: TRBJ1-1; V: TRBV14; size: -; D: -
DNA: TGTGCCAGCAGCTCGGGACCGATAGCGGGTTGGGCGATAGAGACCCAGTACTTC; CDR3: CASSSGPIAGWAIETQYF; J: TRBJ2-5; V: TRBV11-2; size: -; D: TRBD2
DNA: TGCAGCGTTGAAGATCGGGGGGGGGATACGCAGTATTTT; CDR3: CSVEDRGGDTQYF; J: TRBJ2-3; V: TRBV29-1; size: -; D: TRBD2
DNA: TGTGCCAGCAGCCCTTCGCGACTAGACAATGAGCAGTTCTTC; CDR3: CASSPSRLDNEQFF; J: TRBJ2-1; V: TRBV7-2; size: -; D: -
DNA: TGTGCCAGTAGGGTGGGACTTATTAGCAATCAGCCCCAGCATTTT; CDR3: CASRVGLISNQPQHF; J: TRBJ1-5; V: TRBV19; size: -; D: -
DNA: TGTGCCAGCAACGATAACAGGGTGTCGGGAAAACTGTTTTTT; CDR3: CASNDNRVSGKLFF; J: TRBJ1-4; V: TRBV7-9; size: many; D: -
DNA: TGCGCCAGCAGCTTGAGGACTCCCGGTGGGGCCAACGTCCTGACTTTC; CDR3: CASSLRTPGGANVLTF; J: TRBJ2-6; V: TRBV5-1; size: -; D: -
DNA: TGTGCCAGCAGTCACCAGGGAGGGGGGAATGAAAAACTGTTTTTT; CDR3: CASSHQGGGNEKLFF; J: TRBJ1-4; V: TRBV6-5; size: -; D: -
DNA: TGTGCCACCAGCAGAGATTTTTCAGGGTCCGGAAACACCATATATTTT; CDR3: CATSRDFSGSGNTIYF; J: TRBJ1-3; V: TRBV15; size: -; D: -
DNA: TGTGCCAGCAGCCAAGAGGCCCAGGGCCTAGCGTACGAGCAGTACTTC; CDR3: CASSQEAQGLAYEQYF; J: TRBJ2-7; V: TRBV4-2; size: -; D: -